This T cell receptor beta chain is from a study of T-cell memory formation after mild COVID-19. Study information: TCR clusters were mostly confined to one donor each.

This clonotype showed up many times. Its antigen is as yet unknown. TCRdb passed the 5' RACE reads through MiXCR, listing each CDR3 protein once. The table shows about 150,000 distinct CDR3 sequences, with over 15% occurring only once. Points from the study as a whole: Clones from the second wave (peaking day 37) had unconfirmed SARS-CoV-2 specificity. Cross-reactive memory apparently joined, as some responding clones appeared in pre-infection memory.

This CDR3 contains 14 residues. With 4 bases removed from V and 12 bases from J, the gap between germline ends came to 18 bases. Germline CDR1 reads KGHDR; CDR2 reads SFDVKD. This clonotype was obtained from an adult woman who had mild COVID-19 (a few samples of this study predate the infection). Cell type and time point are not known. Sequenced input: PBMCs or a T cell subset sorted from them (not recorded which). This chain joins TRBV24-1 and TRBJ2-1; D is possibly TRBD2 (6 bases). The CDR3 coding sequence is TGTGCCACCAGTGACATAGCGGAGAGAGGTGGGCAGTTCTTC. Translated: CATSDIAERGGQFF.